This passage covers 18 T cell receptor beta chains from one sample sequenced in a study of T cell responses to AZD1222 COVID-19 vaccine listed by TCRdb under 2021. Preparation of the library involved the immunoSEQ multiplex PCR assay. TCRdb provides this immuneACCESS table in a form limited to in-frame rearrangements. Some clones are lacking; in checked studies, under half of them reflect an unresolved V gene, and why the rest are absent is not known. A total of some 150,000 clones appear in this sample, around 92% of them only once. About 1.9% of the sample goes to the ten largest clones. The time point tag for this specimen amounts to: baseline before first vaccination. Sequences were derived from peripheral blood, sampled on day 0 of AZD1222 vaccination. Receptors originate from an adult in good health.

The V gene is TRBV5-4, the J gene TRBJ1-1; no reliable D call. The CDR3 consists of 13 residues. Per the germline V gene, CDR1 is SGHNT and CDR2 is YYREEE (reference sequence). Trimming took 3 bases from V and 3 from J, leaving 9 bases between them. The CDR3 coding sequence is TGTGCCAGCAGCTCTGCTCCCGACACTGAAGCTTTCTTT. Amino acid sequence: CASSSAPDTEAFF.

On this clone itself: Other nucleotide sequences from this sample produce the same CDR3. The rearrangement joins TRBV5-1 to TRBJ2-5; 10 bases fit TRBD2. Looked up from germline, CDR1 is SGHRS and CDR2 is YFSETQ. J gave up 1 base and V 0 bases, and 3 bases lay outside the gene matches. The CDR3 consists of 16 residues. This CDR3 is CASSLGSSGGQETQYF. The CDR3 DNA sequence: TGCGCCAGCAGCTTGGGGTCTAGCGGGGGCCAAGAGACCCAGTACTTC. The variable domain in full, with the rest retrieved from reference TRBV5-1 and TRBJ2-5, is KAGVTQTPRYLIKTRGQQVTLSCSPISGHRSVSWYQQTPGQGLQFLFEYFSETQRNKGNFPGRFSGRQFSNSRSEMNVSTLELGDSALYLCASSLGSSGGQETQYFGPGTRLLVL.

The chain has TRBV7-3 and TRBJ1-6, with 7 bases lining up with TRBD1. J gave up 6 bases and V 4 bases, and 6 bases lay outside the gene matches. This CDR3 spans 15 amino acids. Per the germline V gene, CDR1 is SGHTA and CDR2 is FQGTGA. The CDR3: CASSSGGRGNSPLHF. CDR3 DNA sequence: TGTGCCAGCAGCTCAGGGGGACGCGGTAATTCACCCCTCCACTTT.

J is TRBJ2-2 and V is TRBV2, with TRBD2 matching over 14 bases. Germline CDR1 SNHLY, CDR2 FYNNEI. This CDR3 is built from 15 residues. J gave up 4 bases and V 8 bases, and 3 bases lay outside the gene matches. This CDR3 reads CASGGLAGGTGELFF. CDR3 coding DNA: TGTGCCAGCGGTGGACTAGCGGGGGGCACCGGGGAGCTGTTTTTT.

This clone has only a few counts. This rearrangement joins TRBV4-1 to TRBJ1-4, with 11 bases lining up with TRBD1. The CDR3 runs 16 residues. Germline values: CDR1 MGHRA, CDR2 YSYEKL. Unmatched junction bases numbered 5, after V lost 0 bases and J lost 8 bases. CDR3: CASSQERDRGSEKLFF. CDR3 nucleotide sequence: TGCGCCAGCAGCCAAGAGCGGGACAGGGGGTCGGAAAAACTGTTTTTT.

This clone occurred once. The chain uses TRBV5-1 and TRBJ1-1, with D perhaps matching TRBD1 (5 bases). The germline CDR1 and CDR2 sequences are SGHRS and YFSETQ. This CDR3 spans 13 amino acids. V was pared by 4 bases and J by 9 bases, with 16 bases between. DNA of the CDR3: TGCGCCAGCAGCCTAGGGACCCAGGATAAAGCTTTCTTT. As protein: CASSLGTQDKAFF.

This chain links TRBV11-2 with TRBJ1-5; D ambiguous. V gave up 1 base and J gave up 5 bases, with 12 bases separating them. Germline CDR1 and CDR2: SGHAT and FQNNGV. The CDR3 sequence is 15 residues long. CDR3 residues: CASSLGYLGDQPQHF. CDR3 DNA: TGTGCCAGCAGCTTAGGATACCTAGGAGATCAGCCCCAGCATTTT.

The chain combines TRBV28 with TRBJ1-1; D might be TRBD1 (6 bases). Trimming removed 3 bases at V and 0 bases at J, with 14 bases between. This CDR3 region has 16 residues. Germline V gene sequence: CDR1 MDHEN, CDR2 SYDVKM. For the CDR3, the DNA is TGTGCCAGCAGTTTTCAGGGGTGGGGCATGAACACTGAAGCTTTCTTT. Translating it yields CASSFQGWGMNTEAFF. The full variable domain, completed using reference TRBV28 and TRBJ1-1, is DVKVTQSSRYLVKRTGEKVFLECVQDMDHENMFWYRQDPGLGLRLIYFSYDVKMKEKGDIPEGYSVSREKKERFSLILESASTNQTSMYLCASSFQGWGMNTEAFFGQGTRLTVV.

The V gene is TRBV24-1, the J gene TRBJ2-5; maybe TRBD2 (6 bases). Germline lookup yields CDR1 KGHDR and CDR2 SFDVKD. The V end lost 4 bases, the J end lost 5 bases, and 13 bases lay between the germline ends. This CDR3 is built from 14 residues. The CDR3 DNA reads as TGTGCCACCAGTGACCGGACTACTTCGGAGACCCAGTACTTC. Its translation is CATSDRTTSETQYF.

The chain carries TRBV5-1 and TRBJ2-2; 9 nucleotides match TRBD1. The CDR3 is 13 amino acids. CDR1 is SGHRS and CDR2 is YFSETQ in the germline V gene. The V and J ends lost 4 bases and 9 bases, in that order; junction bases with no gene match: 4. CDR3 sequence: CASSRTGVRELFF. CDR3 DNA: TGCGCCAGCAGCCGGACAGGGGTCCGGGAGCTGTTTTTT.

The table lists this clone with a few counts. V is TRBV7-9 and J is TRBJ1-1, with D unclear. Germline assignment: CDR1 SEHNR and CDR2 FQNEAQ (reference sequence). The CDR3 extends over 13 amino acids. Trimming shortened V by 0 bases and J by 1 base, and 3 bases separated the two germline ends. The CDR3 nucleotides are TGTGCCAGCAGCTTAGCGGGGAACACTGAAGCTTTCTTT. Protein product: CASSLAGNTEAFF. The full variable domain, rest sourced from reference TRBV7-9 and TRBJ1-1, is DTGVSQNPRHKITKRGQNVTFRCDPISEHNRLYWYRQTLGQGPEFLTYFQNEAQLEKSRLLSDRFSAERPKGSFSTLEIQRTEQGDSAMYLCASSLAGNTEAFFGQGTRLTVV.

As DNA, the CDR3 is TGTGCCAGCAGCTTAGGTTCCGGGGGGCGAGACTATGGCTACACCTTC. As protein: CASSLGSGGRDYGYTF. This chain joins TRBV7-9 and TRBJ1-2, with D maybe TRBD1 (6 bases). Trimming removed 1 base from V and 3 bases from J, with 15 bases in between. In germline, CDR1 is SEHNR, CDR2 FQNEAQ (reference sequence). The CDR3 totals 16 residues.

The rearrangement joins TRBV7-8 to TRBJ2-3; no reliable D call. Trimming cost V 5 bases and J 4 bases, with 16 bases left between them. Looked up from germline, CDR1 is SGHVS and CDR2 is FQNEAQ. CDR3 length: 15 amino acids. CDR3 nucleotide sequence: TGTGCCAGCAGCCTAGAGGACGGGCTCGCAGATACGCAGTATTTT. Its protein is CASSLEDGLADTQYF.

This clone was seen only a few times. The chain recombines TRBV3-1 (or the pseudogene TRBV3-2) with TRBJ1-5, with D maybe TRBD1 (6 bases). This CDR3 contains 11 residues. V was trimmed by 4 bases and J by 11 bases, leaving 9 bases between them. Germline lookup yields CDR1 LGHDT and CDR2 YNNKEL (reference sequence). The CDR3 DNA is TGTGCCAGCAGCCGGGGGGGCGCCCAGCATTTT. It specifies CASSRGGAQHF.

J is TRBJ2-3 and V is TRBV19, with TRBD1 identical over 7 bases. The V gene's germline CDR1 is LNHDA and CDR2 SQIVND (reference sequence). V dropped 4 bases and J dropped 4; count of bases not matched to a gene: 5. The CDR3 runs 14 residues. CDR3 residues: CASSRTGAADTQYF. CDR3 nucleotides: TGTGCCAGTAGTAGGACAGGTGCCGCAGATACGCAGTATTTT.

The V gene is TRBV27, the J gene TRBJ2-3; possibly TRBD1 for D (6 bases). This CDR3 is built from 16 residues. The germline CDR1 and CDR2 sequences are MNHEY and SMNVEV (reference sequence). V was pared by 2 bases and J by 1 base, with 13 bases between. This CDR3 is CASSLIRGAGTDTQYF. In DNA, the CDR3 is TGTGCCAGCAGTTTAATCAGGGGAGCGGGCACAGATACGCAGTATTTT.

This chain joins TRBV5-6 and TRBJ2-1; a weak D match, TRBD2 (6 bases). The CDR3 spans 15 residues. V was cut by 2 bases and J by 8 bases, with 17 bases left in between. The germline CDR1 and CDR2 sequences are SGHDT and YYEEEE. For the CDR3, the DNA is TGTGCCAGCAGCTTCGGGACTCCGGATCGGGATGAGCAGTTCTTC. Amino acids: CASSFGTPDRDEQFF.

This clone has just one count. The rearrangement links TRBV7-2 to TRBJ1-2; maybe TRBD1 (5 bases). The V gene lost 5 bases and the J gene lost 4 bases, with 17 bases spanning the gap. Germline V gene sequence: CDR1 SGHTA, CDR2 FQGNSA. The CDR3 runs to 15 residues. The CDR3 protein is CASSRGTTLGYGYTF. The CDR3 DNA is TGTGCCAGCAGCCGGGGGACCACTCTGGGCTATGGCTACACCTTC. The full variable domain, rest sourced from reference TRBV7-2 and TRBJ1-2, is GAGVSQSPSNKVTEKGKDVELRCDPISGHTALYWYRQSLGQGLEFLIYFQGNSAPDKSGLPSDRFSAERTGGSVSTLTIQRTQQEDSAVYLCASSRGTTLGYGYTFGSGTRLTVV.